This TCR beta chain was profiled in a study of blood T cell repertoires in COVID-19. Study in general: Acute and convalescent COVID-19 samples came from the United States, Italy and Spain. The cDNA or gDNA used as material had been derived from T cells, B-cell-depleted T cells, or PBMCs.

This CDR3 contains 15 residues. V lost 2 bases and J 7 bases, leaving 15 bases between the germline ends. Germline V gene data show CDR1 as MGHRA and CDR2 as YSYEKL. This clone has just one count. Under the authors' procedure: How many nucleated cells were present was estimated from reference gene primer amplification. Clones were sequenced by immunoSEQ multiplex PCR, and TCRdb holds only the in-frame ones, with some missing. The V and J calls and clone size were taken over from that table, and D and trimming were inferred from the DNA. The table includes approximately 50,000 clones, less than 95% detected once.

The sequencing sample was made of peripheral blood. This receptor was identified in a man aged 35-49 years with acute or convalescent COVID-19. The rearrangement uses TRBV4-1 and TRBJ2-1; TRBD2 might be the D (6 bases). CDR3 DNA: TGCGCCAGCAGCCAACTGGAGGGAGCTCGGAATGAGCAGTTCTTC. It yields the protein CASSQLEGARNEQFF.